The source of this T cell receptor (beta chain) is a study of T cells expressing NK-cell markers. Study context: The study drew TCR beta repertoires from sorted CD3+CD56+NKG2C+, CD3+CD56+NKG2C- and CD3+CD56-NKG2C+ T cells. One of eight sequenced donors was HCMV-seronegative; the other seven were seropositive. Study conclusions and caveats: Similarly, these clonotypes led the CD3+CD56-NKG2C+ fraction as well in a handful of donors.

CDR1 and CDR2 (germline): LNHDA, SQIVND (reference sequence). The CDR3 has 13 residues. Regarding this clonotype: Its specificity is unknown.

TCRdb derives one entry per CDR3 protein from the 5' RACE reads, leaving out DNA. This repertoire includes about 460,000 distinct CDR3 sequences. This clonotype was obtained from a woman between 50 and 59 years old in good health. The chain carries TRBV19 and TRBJ2-7. The specimen sequenced was blood T cells: a sorted CD56 or NKG2C T cell subset, CD4+ or CD8+ T cells, or bulk PBMC T cells (not recorded which). The CDR3 reads CASSIGVDYEQYF.